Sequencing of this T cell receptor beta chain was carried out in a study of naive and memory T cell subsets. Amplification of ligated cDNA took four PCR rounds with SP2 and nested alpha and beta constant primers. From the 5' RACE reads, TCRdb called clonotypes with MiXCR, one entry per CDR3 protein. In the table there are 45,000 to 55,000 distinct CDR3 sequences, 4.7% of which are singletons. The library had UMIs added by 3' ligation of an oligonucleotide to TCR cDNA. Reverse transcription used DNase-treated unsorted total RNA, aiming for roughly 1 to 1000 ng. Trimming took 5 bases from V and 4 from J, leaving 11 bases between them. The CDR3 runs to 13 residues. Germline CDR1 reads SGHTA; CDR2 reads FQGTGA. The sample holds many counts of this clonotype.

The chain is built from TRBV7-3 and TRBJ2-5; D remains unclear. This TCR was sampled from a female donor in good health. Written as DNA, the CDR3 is TGTGCCAGCAGCCTGAGTATATCAGAGACCCAGTACTTC. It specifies CASSLSISETQYF.